Listed below are T cell receptor beta chains from one sample, sequenced in a study of T cells after yellow fever vaccination. Each CDR3 protein gets one entry after TCRdb re-called the 5' RACE reads with MiXCR. The sample consists of under 55,000 distinct CDR3 sequences, about 6.6% of them appearing once. This material consisted of CD8+ T cells not binding an NS4B(214-222) dextramer, sorted from PBMCs, taken 45 days after the first yellow fever vaccination. Receptors originate from a man between 18 and 29 years old who received the YFV17D yellow fever vaccine. The CDR3 runs from the conserved cysteine through the conserved F or W. The D gene is left open where the match is weak.

>TRBV4-2|TRBJ2-7|TRBD2
CASSQEGGLAAYEQYF
>TRBV7-6|TRBJ2-7|-
CASSDETYEQYF
>TRBV4-3|TRBJ2-1|TRBD2
CASSYYLAGGPSEQFF
>TRBV6-2/TRBV6-3|TRBJ2-1|-
CASSSYFRDEQFF
>TRBV6-1|TRBJ1-5|TRBD1
CASSPRTGVGQPQHF
>TRBV12-3/TRBV12-4|TRBJ1-5|TRBD1
CASSSLRDREDQPQHF
>TRBV27|TRBJ2-7|TRBD2
CASSLSQAGGEQYF
>TRBV11-2|TRBJ1-2|TRBD1
CASSGDRDYGYTF
>TRBV12-5|TRBJ2-3|-
CASGPAGALRGTQYF
>TRBV7-2|TRBJ2-3|-
CASSPLSLGSTDTQYF
>TRBV29-1|TRBJ2-1|-
CSVEFFAAGVGGINEQFF